A selection of T cell receptor beta chains follows, all from one sample in a study of blood T cell repertoires in COVID-19. TCRdb keeps only in-frame clones here, not all; method: immunoSEQ multiplex PCR. Of hundreds of thousands of clones in the sample, around 87% were seen once. The sample consisted of PBMCs or T cells enriched from blood (not recorded which). Every receptor here comes from a man in his forties or fifties in a cohort exposed to, infected with or recovered from COVID-19 (not recorded which). Both conserved end residues are part of each CDR3. The D gene is left open where the match is weak. Some rows have no size entry. The others give once, few or many, or a class for an expanded clone.

TRBV6-1	.	TRBJ1-6	.	TGTGCCAGCAGTGAATGGGCAGCCTATAATTCACCCCTCCACTTT	CASSEWAAYNSPLHF
TRBV5-1	TRBD1	TRBJ1-6	few	TGCGCCAGCAGCGTCGGACAGGGCGGTTCACCCCTCCACTTT	CASSVGQGGSPLHF
TRBV20-1	TRBD1	TRBJ2-7	few	TGCAGGGGGGACAGGGGTCACGAGCAGTACTTC	CRGDRGHEQYF
TRBV5-1	.	TRBJ1-6	.	TGCGCCAGCAGCTTTAGCCCCCGTGTGGGAACAGGGTCTGATTCACCCCTCCACTTT	CASSFSPRVGTGSDSPLHF
TRBV5-6	.	TRBJ1-1	.	TGTGCCAGCGGAATGGGGAGTGGGGCTGAAGCTTTCTTT	CASGMGSGAEAFF
TRBV27	.	TRBJ1-2	.	TGTGCCAGCGCAGGGGCGTTTGGCTACACCTTC	CASAGAFGYTF
TRBV5-1	.	TRBJ2-7	.	TGCGCCAGCAGCTTGGGGGACACCTACGAGCAGTACTTC	CASSLGDTYEQYF
TRBV7-9	TRBD1	TRBJ1-4	few	TGTGCCAGCAGCCTAGGGACAGGGGGAAATGAAAAACTGTTTTTT	CASSLGTGGNEKLFF
TRBV5-1	.	TRBJ1-1	.	TGCGCCAGCAGCTCACAGGGTAACACTGAAGCTTTCTTT	CASSSQGNTEAFF
TRBV19	.	TRBJ2-3	.	TGTGCCAGTAGTATAATGGGCGACGGAGATACGCAGTATTTT	CASSIMGDGDTQYF
TRBV5-4	TRBD1	TRBJ2-7	.	TGTGCCAGCAGCAACCGACAGGGGTTAATTTTCGAGCAGTACTTC	CASSNRQGLIFEQYF
TRBV18	.	TRBJ1-4	.	TGTGCCAGCTCACTTGGACCCGGGGGGGAAAAACTGTTTTTT	CASSLGPGGEKLFF
TRBV3-1/TRBV3-2	.	TRBJ2-1	.	TGTGCCAGCAGCCAAGATCGTGCAGGGTACAATGAGCAGTTCTTC	CASSQDRAGYNEQFF
TRBV14	.	TRBJ2-5	.	TGTGCCAGCAGCCAAGAGGAAGGGGCATCGGTGGAGACCCAGTACTTC	CASSQEEGASVETQYF
TRBV24-1	TRBD2	TRBJ2-3	.	TGTGCCACCAGTGATGGGAGACTAGCGACAGATACGCAGTATTTT	CATSDGRLATDTQYF
TRBV28	.	TRBJ2-7	.	TGTGCCAGCAACAGAGCCTACGAGCAGTACTTC	CASNRAYEQYF
TRBV19	.	TRBJ1-2	.	TGTGCCAGTAGTATGATGACAGATTCCTATGGCTACACCTTC	CASSMMTDSYGYTF
TRBV2	TRBD1	TRBJ2-3	.	TGTGCCAGCGCCCCCCAACAGGGGAGCACAGATACGCAGTATTTT	CASAPQQGSTDTQYF
TRBV11-2	TRBD2	TRBJ2-1	.	TGTGCCAGCAGCTTTTGGCGGGAGAATGAGCAGTTCTTC	CASSFWRENEQFF
TRBV5-1	TRBD2	TRBJ2-7	.	TGCGCCAGCACTCCAGCGGGAGCAAACTACGAGCAGTACTTC	CASTPAGANYEQYF
TRBV7-6	.	TRBJ1-1	.	TGTGCCAGCAGCCCGGAGACTATGAACACTGAAGCTTTCTTT	CASSPETMNTEAFF
TRBV4-1	TRBD1	TRBJ1-5	.	TGCGCCAGCAGCCAACCCGACAGGGGAAGCAATCAGCCCCAGCATTTT	CASSQPDRGSNQPQHF
TRBV27	TRBD2	TRBJ2-7	.	TGTGCCAGCAGTTTCGGAGGACTAGCGGTTTCCTACGAGCAGTACTTC	CASSFGGLAVSYEQYF
TRBV30	TRBD1	TRBJ1-1	.	TGTGCCTGGAGGGGGACAGAACGTACGCTGGGACGGAACACTGAAGCTTTCTTT	CAWRGTERTLGRNTEAFF
TRBV7-9	TRBD2	TRBJ2-1	once	TGTGCCAGCAGCTCTAGCGGGAGGGGACGCTACAATGAGCAGTTCTTC	CASSSSGRGRYNEQFF
TRBV5-1	.	TRBJ1-1	few	TGCGCCAGCAGCTCACAGGGGAACACTGAAGCTTTCTTT	CASSSQGNTEAFF
TRBV6-5	TRBD1	TRBJ1-4	.	TGTGCCAGCAGTAACCGACAGGGCCTAAATGAAAAACTGTTTTTT	CASSNRQGLNEKLFF
TRBV5-1	TRBD1	TRBJ2-1	.	TGCGCCAGCAGCCTCAGGGGGCTAATGGATGAGCAGTTCTTC	CASSLRGLMDEQFF
TRBV30	TRBD1	TRBJ2-3	.	TGTGCCTGGAGTGTTGGGACAGGGGCCACAGATACGCAGTATTTT	CAWSVGTGATDTQYF
TRBV25-1	TRBD2	TRBJ2-5	.	TGTGCCAGCAGTGAGGCGGGAGGGCCGCGAGAGACCCAGTACTTC	CASSEAGGPRETQYF
TRBV5-1	.	TRBJ1-1	.	TGCGCCAGCAGCCCAGACTTGAACACTGAAGCTTTCTTT	CASSPDLNTEAFF
TRBV24-1	.	TRBJ2-3	.	TGTGCCACCAGTGATTTCACGACAAGCACAGATACGCAGTATTTT	CATSDFTTSTDTQYF
TRBV5-1	.	TRBJ2-3	.	TGCGCCAGCAGCTTGGCCGGGACTAGCACAGATACGCAGTATTTT	CASSLAGTSTDTQYF
TRBV19	.	TRBJ2-1	.	TGTGCCAGTAGTCCTCCGCCCCAGGGGCGCCTTGATGAGCAGTTCTTC	CASSPPPQGRLDEQFF
TRBV3-1/TRBV3-2	.	TRBJ2-7	.	TGTGCCAGCAGCCAAGGGATTGGAGTTGCAACTGACGAGCAGTACTTC	CASSQGIGVATDEQYF
TRBV12-5	TRBD1	TRBJ1-5	.	TGTGCTAGTGGTCCAACAGGGGCTCAGCCCCAGCATTTT	CASGPTGAQPQHF
TRBV11-2	TRBD1	TRBJ2-7	.	TGTGCCAGCAGCTTAGCGCCTTCGACAGGGGGCTCCTACGAGCAGTACTTC	CASSLAPSTGGSYEQYF
TRBV28	.	TRBJ1-1	.	TGTGCCAGCAGTTTGTTCCAGGGAAACACTGAAGCTTTCTTT	CASSLFQGNTEAFF
TRBV28	TRBD1	TRBJ1-1	.	TGTGCCAGCAGTTTCGTTCAGGGGGCAGCGAACACTGAAGCTTTCTTT	CASSFVQGAANTEAFF
TRBV11-1	.	TRBJ2-7	.	TGTGCCAGCAGCGACTATGGGTTGGACGAGCAGTACTTC	CASSDYGLDEQYF
TRBV28	.	TRBJ1-6	.	TGTGCCAGCAGTGGAAGAGGCCTCGGGAATTCACCCCTCCACTTT	CASSGRGLGNSPLHF
TRBV6-1	TRBD1	TRBJ2-7	.	TGTGCCAGCAGCGAAGGGTTAGGGGACAGCTACGAGCAGTACTTC	CASSEGLGDSYEQYF
TRBV18	TRBD1	TRBJ1-2	few	TGTGCCAGCTCACCAAGTCGGCAGGGGGACTATGGCTACACCTTC	CASSPSRQGDYGYTF
TRBV30	TRBD1	TRBJ1-5	.	TGTGCCTGGACCCGGGACAGGGGCAATCAGCCCCAGCATTTT	CAWTRDRGNQPQHF
TRBV28	TRBD2	TRBJ2-1	.	TGTGCCAGCAGTTCCCCGACCGGACTAGCGGGAAACTACAATGAGCAGTTCTTC	CASSSPTGLAGNYNEQFF
TRBV28	TRBD2	TRBJ2-1	.	TGTGCCAGCAGTTTCGCTGTAAGCGGGAGTGAGCAGTTCTTC	CASSFAVSGSEQFF
TRBV4-1	.	TRBJ2-7	few	TGCGCCAGCAGCCCGGTCGTTAGGGAGCCCTACGAGCAGTACTTC	CASSPVVREPYEQYF